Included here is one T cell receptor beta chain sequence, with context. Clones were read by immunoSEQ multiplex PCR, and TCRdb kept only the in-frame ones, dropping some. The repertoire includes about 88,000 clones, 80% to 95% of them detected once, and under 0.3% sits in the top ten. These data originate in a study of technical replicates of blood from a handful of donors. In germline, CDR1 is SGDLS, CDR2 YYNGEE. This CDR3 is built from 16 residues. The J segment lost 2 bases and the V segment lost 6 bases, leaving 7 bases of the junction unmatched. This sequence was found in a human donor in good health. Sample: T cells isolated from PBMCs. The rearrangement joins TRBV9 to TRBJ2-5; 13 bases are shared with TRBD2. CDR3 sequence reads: CASTAQGLAGQETQYF. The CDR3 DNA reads TGTGCCAGCACCGCCCAGGGACTAGCGGGACAAGAGACCCAGTACTTC.